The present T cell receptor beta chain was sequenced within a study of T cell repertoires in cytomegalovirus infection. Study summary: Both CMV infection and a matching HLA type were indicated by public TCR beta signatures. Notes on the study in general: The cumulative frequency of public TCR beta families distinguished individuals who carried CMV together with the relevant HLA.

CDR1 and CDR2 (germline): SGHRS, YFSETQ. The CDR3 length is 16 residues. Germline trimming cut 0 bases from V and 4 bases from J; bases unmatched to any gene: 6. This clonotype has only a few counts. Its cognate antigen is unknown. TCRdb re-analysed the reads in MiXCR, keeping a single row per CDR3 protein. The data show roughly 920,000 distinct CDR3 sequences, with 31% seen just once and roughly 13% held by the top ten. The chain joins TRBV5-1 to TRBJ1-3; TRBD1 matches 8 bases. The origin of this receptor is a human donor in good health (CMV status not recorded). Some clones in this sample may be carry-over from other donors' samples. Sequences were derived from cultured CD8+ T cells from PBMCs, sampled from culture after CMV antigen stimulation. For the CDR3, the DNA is TGCGCCAGCAGCTTGGGTCAGGGGGCTGGAGGAAACACCATATATTTT. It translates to CASSLGQGAGGNTIYF.